The 4 T cell receptor beta chains below all came from one sample that was sequenced in a study of T cells in Graves' hyperthyroidism and ophthalmopathy. The TCR beta CDR3 regions underwent amplification using RNA transcripts as the source. In the first-round RT-PCR of the TCR CDR3, the HTBI primer set was used. One entry per CDR3 protein results from TCRdb running MiXCR on the multiplex PCR reads. In the table there are fewer than 400,000 distinct CDR3 sequences, roughly 13% of which are singletons. The specimen was blood. These receptors were taken from a man aged 45-65 years with Graves' ophthalmopathy.

The chain recombines TRBV3-1 with TRBJ1-2; 7 nucleotides agree with TRBD1. Germline V gene lookup returns CDR1 LGHDT and CDR2 YNNKEL (reference sequence). This CDR3 is 15 amino acids long. J lost 4 bases, V lost 4 bases, and 9 bases had no gene match. The CDR3 loop reads CASSLVQGNRYGYTF. The DNA for the CDR3 is TGTGCCAGCAGCCTAGTACAGGGGAATCGCTATGGCTACACCTTC.

With respect to this clonotype: This sequence may be a read error, since a much larger clone differs from it by one base. The chain combines TRBV5-1 with TRBJ2-7, with 10 positions matching TRBD1. The CDR3 totals 15 residues. V trimming: 3 bases; J trimming: 2 bases; junction bases outside the gene matches: 5. The germline V gene has CDR1 SGHRS and CDR2 YFSETQ. The CDR3 reads CASSSGQGSTYEQYF. CDR3 in DNA: TGCGCCAGCAGCTCGGGACAGGGGTCCACCTACGAGCAGTACTTC. The full variable domain, completed using reference TRBV5-1 and TRBJ2-7, is KAGVTQTPRYLIKTRGQQVTLSCSPISGHRSVSWYQQTPGQGLQFLFEYFSETQRNKGNFPGRFSGRQFSNSRSEMNVSTLELGDSALYLCASSSGQGSTYEQYFGPGTRLTVT.

This clonotype was detected ten times or more. CDR3 in amino acids: CAFWDRSYGYTF. The CDR3 DNA is TGTGCCTTCTGGGACCGATCCTATGGCTACACCTTC. The chain couples TRBV7-9 to TRBJ1-2; possible D gene TRBD1, 5 bases. This CDR3 region has 12 residues. From germline, CDR1 is SEHNR and CDR2 FQNEAQ (reference sequence). V was trimmed by 11 bases and J by 4 bases, leaving 14 bases between them.

This clonotype came up a few times. The chain couples TRBV6-1 to TRBJ1-5, with unresolved D. In germline, CDR1 is MNHNS, CDR2 SASEGT. Between the trimmed V and J ends, which lost 3 bases and 1 base, there was a span of 7 bases. The CDR3 is made up of 14 amino acids. The CDR3 loop reads CASSERRSNQPQHF. Here the CDR3 DNA reads TGTGCCAGCAGTGAGCGACGGAGCAATCAGCCCCAGCATTTT.